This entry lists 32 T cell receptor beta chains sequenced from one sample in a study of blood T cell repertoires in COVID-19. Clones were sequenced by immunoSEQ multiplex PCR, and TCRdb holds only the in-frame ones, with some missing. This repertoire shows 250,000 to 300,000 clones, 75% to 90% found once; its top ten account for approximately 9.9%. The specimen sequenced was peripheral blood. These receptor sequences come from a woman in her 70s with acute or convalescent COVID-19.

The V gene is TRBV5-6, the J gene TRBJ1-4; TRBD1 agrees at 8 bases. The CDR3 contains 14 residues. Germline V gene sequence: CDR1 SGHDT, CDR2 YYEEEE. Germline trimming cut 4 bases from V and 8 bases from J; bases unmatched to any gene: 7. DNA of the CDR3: TGTGCCAGCAGCGCTTTGGGACAGGACGAAAAACTGTTTTTT. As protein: CASSALGQDEKLFF.

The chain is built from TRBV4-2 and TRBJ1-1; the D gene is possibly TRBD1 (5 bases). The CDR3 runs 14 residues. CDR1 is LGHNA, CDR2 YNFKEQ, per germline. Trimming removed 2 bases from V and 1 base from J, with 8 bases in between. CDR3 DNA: TGTGCCAGCAGCCAAATGGGGCCGAACACTGAAGCTTTCTTT. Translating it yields CASSQMGPNTEAFF.

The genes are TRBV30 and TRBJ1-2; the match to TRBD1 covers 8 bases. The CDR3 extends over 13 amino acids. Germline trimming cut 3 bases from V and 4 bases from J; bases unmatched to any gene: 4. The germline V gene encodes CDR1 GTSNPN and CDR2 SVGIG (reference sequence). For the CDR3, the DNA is TGTGCCTGGAGCGCAGGGGGCAGCTATGGCTACACCTTC. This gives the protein CAWSAGGSYGYTF. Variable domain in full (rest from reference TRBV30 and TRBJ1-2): SQTIHQWPATLVQPVGSPLSLECTVEGTSNPNLYWYRQAAGRGLQLLFYSVGIGQISSEVPQNLSASRPQDRQFILSSKKLLLSDSGFYLCAWSAGGSYGYTFGSGTRLTVV.

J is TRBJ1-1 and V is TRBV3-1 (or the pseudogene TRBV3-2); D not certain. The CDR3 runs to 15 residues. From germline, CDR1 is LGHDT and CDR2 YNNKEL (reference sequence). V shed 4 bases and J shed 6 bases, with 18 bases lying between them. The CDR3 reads CASSRPERGRSEAFF. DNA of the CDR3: TGTGCCAGCAGCCGACCGGAGCGGGGAAGGTCTGAAGCTTTCTTT.

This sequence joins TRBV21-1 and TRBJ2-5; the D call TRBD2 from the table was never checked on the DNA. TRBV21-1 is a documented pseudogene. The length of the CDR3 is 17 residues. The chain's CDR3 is CASSKAAGAAPQETQYF. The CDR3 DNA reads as TGTGCCAGCAGCAAAGCGGCGGGGGCAGCCCCACAAGAGACCCAGTACTTC.

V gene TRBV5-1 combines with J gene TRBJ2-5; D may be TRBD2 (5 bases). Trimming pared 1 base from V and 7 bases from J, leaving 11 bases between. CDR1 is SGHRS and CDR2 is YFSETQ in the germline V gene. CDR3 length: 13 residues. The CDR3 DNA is TGCGCCAGCAGCTTGAAAGCGGCGAGGACCCAGTACTTC. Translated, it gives CASSLKAARTQYF.

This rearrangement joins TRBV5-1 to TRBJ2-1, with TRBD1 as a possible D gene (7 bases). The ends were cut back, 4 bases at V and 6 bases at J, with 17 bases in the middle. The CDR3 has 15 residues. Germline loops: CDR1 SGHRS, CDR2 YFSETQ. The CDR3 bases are TGCGCCAGCAGCCCCCTCCGGCAGGGGGGCAATGAGCAGTTCTTC. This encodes CASSPLRQGGNEQFF.

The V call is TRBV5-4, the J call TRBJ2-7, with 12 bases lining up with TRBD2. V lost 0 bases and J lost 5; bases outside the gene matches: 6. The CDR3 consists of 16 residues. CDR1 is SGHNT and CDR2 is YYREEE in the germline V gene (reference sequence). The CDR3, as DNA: TGTGCCAGCAGCTTGGCGGCTAGCGGGGGGGCTCACGAGCAGTACTTC. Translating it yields CASSLAASGGAHEQYF.

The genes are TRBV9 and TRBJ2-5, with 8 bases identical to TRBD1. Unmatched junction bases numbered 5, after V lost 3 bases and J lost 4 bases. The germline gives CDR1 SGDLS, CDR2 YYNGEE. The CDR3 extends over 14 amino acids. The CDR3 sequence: CASSEGTGGETQYF. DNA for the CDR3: TGTGCCAGCAGCGAGGGGACAGGAGGAGAGACCCAGTACTTC.

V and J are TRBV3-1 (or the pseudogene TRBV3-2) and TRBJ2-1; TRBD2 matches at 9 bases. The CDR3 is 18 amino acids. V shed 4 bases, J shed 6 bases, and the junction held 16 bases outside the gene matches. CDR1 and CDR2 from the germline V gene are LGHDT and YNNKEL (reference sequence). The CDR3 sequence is CASSPTWGGGGAGNEQFF. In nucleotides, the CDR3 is TGTGCCAGCAGCCCCACCTGGGGAGGCGGGGGGGCTGGCAATGAGCAGTTCTTC.

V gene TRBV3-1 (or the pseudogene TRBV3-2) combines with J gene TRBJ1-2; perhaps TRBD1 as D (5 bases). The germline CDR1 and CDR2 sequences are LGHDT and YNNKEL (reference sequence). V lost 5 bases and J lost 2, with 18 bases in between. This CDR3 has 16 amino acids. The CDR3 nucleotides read TGTGCCAGCAGCGGTGGGGGGAATGGACGCAACTATGGCTACACCTTC. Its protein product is CASSGGGNGRNYGYTF.

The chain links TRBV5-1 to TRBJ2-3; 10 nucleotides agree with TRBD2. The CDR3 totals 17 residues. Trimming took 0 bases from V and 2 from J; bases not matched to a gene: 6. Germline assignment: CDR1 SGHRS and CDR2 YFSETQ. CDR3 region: CASSLGLAGASTDTQYF. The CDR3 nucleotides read TGCGCCAGCAGCTTGGGGCTAGCGGGGGCCTCCACAGATACGCAGTATTTT.

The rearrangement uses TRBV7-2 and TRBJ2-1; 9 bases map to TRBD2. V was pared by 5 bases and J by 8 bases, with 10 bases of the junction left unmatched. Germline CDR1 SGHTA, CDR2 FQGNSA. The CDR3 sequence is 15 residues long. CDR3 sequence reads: CASSPTSGSYDEQFF. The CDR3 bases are TGTGCCAGCAGCCCGACTAGCGGTTCATACGATGAGCAGTTCTTC. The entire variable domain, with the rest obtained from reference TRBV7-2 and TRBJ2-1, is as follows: GAGVSQSPSNKVTEKGKDVELRCDPISGHTALYWYRQSLGQGLEFLIYFQGNSAPDKSGLPSDRFSAERTGGSVSTLTIQRTQQEDSAVYLCASSPTSGSYDEQFFGPGTRLTVL.

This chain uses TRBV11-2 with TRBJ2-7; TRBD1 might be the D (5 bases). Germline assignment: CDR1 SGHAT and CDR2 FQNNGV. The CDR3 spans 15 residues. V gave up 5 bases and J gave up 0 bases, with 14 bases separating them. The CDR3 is CASSVRGANSYEQYF. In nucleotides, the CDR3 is TGTGCCAGCAGCGTCCGTGGGGCCAACTCCTACGAGCAGTACTTC.

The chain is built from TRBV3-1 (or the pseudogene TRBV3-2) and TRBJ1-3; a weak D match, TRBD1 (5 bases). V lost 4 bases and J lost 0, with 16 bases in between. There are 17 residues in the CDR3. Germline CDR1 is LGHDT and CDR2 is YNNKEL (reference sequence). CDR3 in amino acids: CASSRGTLKLSGNTIYF. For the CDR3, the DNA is TGTGCCAGCAGCCGCGGGACCCTCAAACTCTCTGGAAACACCATATATTTT.

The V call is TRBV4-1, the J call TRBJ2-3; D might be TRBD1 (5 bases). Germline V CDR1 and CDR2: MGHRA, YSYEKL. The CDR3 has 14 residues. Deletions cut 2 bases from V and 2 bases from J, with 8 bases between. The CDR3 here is CASSQSGYTDTQYF. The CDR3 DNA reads TGCGCCAGCAGCCAATCAGGGTACACAGATACGCAGTATTTT.

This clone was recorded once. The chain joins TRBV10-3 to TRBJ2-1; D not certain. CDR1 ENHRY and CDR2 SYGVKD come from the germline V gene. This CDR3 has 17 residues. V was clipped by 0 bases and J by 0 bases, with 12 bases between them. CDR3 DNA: TGTGCCATCAGTGAGTCCGCCGAAGTGGCCTCCTACAATGAGCAGTTCTTC. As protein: CAISESAEVASYNEQFF.

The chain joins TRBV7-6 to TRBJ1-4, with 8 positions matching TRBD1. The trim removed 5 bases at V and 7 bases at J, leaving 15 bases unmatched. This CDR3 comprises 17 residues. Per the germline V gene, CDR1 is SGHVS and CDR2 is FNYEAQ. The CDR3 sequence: CASSPMIGQGRGEKLFF. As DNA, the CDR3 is TGTGCCAGCAGCCCGATGATTGGACAGGGAAGGGGTGAAAAACTGTTTTTT.

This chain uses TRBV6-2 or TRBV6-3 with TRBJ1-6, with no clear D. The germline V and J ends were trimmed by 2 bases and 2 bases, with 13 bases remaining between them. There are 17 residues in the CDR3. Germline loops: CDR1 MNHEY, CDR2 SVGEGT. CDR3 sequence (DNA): TGTGCCAGCAGTTACGGGGAGCCCACCGCCTATAATTCACCCCTCCACTTT. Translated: CASSYGEPTAYNSPLHF.

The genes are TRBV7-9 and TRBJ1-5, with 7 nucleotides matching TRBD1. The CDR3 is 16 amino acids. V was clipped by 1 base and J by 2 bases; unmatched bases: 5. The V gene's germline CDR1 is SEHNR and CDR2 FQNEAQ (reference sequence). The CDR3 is CASSLGQGVGNQPQHF. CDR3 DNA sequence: TGTGCCAGCAGCTTAGGGCAGGGGGTGGGCAATCAGCCCCAGCATTTT.

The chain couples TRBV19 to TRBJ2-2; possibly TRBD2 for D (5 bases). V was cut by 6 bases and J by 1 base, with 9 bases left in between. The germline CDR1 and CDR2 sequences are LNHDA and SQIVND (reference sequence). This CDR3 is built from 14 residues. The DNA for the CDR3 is TGTGCCAGTAGCCGACGGGAGAACACCGGGGAGCTGTTTTTT. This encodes CASSRRENTGELFF.

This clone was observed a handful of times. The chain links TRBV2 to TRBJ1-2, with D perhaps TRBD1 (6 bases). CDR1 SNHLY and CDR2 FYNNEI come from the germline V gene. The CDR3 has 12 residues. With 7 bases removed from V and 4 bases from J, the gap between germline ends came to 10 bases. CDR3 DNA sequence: TGTGCCAGCACCCGGACAGTCTATGGCTACACCTTC. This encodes CASTRTVYGYTF. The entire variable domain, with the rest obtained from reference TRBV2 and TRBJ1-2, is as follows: EPEVTQTPSHQVTQMGQEVILRCVPISNHLYFYWYRQILGQKVEFLVSFYNNEISEKSEIFDDQFSVERPDGSNFTLKIRSTKLEDSAMYFCASTRTVYGYTFGSGTRLTVV.

CDR3 nucleotide sequence: TGTGCCAGCAGCCAAAGGGGACAGGGGATTCGTGGCTACACCTTC. Protein product: CASSQRGQGIRGYTF. This chain uses TRBV14 with TRBJ1-2, with 10 positions matching TRBD1. Germline assignment: CDR1 SGHDN and CDR2 FVKESK. The CDR3 covers 15 residues. The junction had 7 bases not matched to a gene; V was cut back by 2 bases and J by 7 bases.

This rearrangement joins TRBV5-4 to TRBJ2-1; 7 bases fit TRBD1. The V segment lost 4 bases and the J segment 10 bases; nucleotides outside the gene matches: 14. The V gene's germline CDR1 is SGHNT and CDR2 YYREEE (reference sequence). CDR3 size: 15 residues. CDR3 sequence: CASSTGTVPGMEQFF. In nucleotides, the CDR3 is TGTGCCAGCAGCACCGGGACAGTGCCGGGGATGGAGCAGTTCTTC.

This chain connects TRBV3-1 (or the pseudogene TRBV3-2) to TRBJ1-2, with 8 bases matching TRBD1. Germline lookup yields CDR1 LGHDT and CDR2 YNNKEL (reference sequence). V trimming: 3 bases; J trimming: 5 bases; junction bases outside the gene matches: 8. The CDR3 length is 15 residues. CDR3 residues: CASSHMTGEAYGYTF. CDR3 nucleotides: TGTGCCAGCAGCCACATGACAGGGGAAGCTTATGGCTACACCTTC.

The CDR3 DNA follows: TGTGCCAGTAGTCGTTCCGGGGGCTCTGGAAACACCATATATTTT. It encodes CASSRSGGSGNTIYF. The chain uses TRBV19 and TRBJ1-3; a weak D match, TRBD1 (5 bases). Germline CDR1 reads LNHDA; CDR2 reads SQIVND (reference sequence). This CDR3 region has 15 residues. Trimming cost V 5 bases and J 0 bases, with 11 bases left between them.

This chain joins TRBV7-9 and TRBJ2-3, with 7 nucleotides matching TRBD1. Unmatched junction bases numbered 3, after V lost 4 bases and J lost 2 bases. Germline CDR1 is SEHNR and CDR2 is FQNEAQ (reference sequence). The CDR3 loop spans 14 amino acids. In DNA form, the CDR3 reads TGTGCCAGCAGCTGGGACAGTCCCACAGATACGCAGTATTTT. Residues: CASSWDSPTDTQYF.

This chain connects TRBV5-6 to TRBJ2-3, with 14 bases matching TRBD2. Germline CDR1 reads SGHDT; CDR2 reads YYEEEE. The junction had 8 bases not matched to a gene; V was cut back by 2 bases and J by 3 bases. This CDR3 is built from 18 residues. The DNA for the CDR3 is TGTGCCAGCAGCTTTTGGGTCGGGACTAGCGGGGGTACAGATACGCAGTATTTT. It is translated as CASSFWVGTSGGTDTQYF.

CDR3 coding DNA: TGTGCCAGCAGCTACGACAGGGGGTGGAACTATGGCTACACCTTC. Translated: CASSYDRGWNYGYTF. The rearrangement joins TRBV7-2 to TRBJ1-2; 9 positions match TRBD1. Per the germline V gene, CDR1 is SGHTA and CDR2 is FQGNSA. CDR3 size: 15 residues. With V trimmed by 4 bases and J by 2 bases, 5 bases remained unmatched.

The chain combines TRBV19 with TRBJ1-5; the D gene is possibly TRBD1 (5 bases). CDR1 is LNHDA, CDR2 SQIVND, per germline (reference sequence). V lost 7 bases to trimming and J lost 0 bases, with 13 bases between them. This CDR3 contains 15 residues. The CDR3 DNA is TGTGCCAGTACCATTTCTGACAGTAGCAATCAGCCCCAGCATTTT. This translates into CASTISDSSNQPQHF.

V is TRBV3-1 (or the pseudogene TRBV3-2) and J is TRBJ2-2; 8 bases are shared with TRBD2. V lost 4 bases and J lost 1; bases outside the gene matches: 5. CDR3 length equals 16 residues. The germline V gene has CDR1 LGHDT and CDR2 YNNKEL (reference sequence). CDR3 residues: CASSRRTSGNTGELFF. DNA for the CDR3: TGTGCCAGCAGCCGCAGAACTAGCGGGAACACCGGGGAGCTGTTTTTT.

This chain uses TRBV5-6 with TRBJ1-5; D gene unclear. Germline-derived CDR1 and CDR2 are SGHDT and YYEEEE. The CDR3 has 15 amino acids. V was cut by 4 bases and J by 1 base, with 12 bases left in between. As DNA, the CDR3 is TGTGCCAGCAGCCTTAGAGGTAGGAGCAATCAGCCCCAGCATTTT. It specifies CASSLRGRSNQPQHF.